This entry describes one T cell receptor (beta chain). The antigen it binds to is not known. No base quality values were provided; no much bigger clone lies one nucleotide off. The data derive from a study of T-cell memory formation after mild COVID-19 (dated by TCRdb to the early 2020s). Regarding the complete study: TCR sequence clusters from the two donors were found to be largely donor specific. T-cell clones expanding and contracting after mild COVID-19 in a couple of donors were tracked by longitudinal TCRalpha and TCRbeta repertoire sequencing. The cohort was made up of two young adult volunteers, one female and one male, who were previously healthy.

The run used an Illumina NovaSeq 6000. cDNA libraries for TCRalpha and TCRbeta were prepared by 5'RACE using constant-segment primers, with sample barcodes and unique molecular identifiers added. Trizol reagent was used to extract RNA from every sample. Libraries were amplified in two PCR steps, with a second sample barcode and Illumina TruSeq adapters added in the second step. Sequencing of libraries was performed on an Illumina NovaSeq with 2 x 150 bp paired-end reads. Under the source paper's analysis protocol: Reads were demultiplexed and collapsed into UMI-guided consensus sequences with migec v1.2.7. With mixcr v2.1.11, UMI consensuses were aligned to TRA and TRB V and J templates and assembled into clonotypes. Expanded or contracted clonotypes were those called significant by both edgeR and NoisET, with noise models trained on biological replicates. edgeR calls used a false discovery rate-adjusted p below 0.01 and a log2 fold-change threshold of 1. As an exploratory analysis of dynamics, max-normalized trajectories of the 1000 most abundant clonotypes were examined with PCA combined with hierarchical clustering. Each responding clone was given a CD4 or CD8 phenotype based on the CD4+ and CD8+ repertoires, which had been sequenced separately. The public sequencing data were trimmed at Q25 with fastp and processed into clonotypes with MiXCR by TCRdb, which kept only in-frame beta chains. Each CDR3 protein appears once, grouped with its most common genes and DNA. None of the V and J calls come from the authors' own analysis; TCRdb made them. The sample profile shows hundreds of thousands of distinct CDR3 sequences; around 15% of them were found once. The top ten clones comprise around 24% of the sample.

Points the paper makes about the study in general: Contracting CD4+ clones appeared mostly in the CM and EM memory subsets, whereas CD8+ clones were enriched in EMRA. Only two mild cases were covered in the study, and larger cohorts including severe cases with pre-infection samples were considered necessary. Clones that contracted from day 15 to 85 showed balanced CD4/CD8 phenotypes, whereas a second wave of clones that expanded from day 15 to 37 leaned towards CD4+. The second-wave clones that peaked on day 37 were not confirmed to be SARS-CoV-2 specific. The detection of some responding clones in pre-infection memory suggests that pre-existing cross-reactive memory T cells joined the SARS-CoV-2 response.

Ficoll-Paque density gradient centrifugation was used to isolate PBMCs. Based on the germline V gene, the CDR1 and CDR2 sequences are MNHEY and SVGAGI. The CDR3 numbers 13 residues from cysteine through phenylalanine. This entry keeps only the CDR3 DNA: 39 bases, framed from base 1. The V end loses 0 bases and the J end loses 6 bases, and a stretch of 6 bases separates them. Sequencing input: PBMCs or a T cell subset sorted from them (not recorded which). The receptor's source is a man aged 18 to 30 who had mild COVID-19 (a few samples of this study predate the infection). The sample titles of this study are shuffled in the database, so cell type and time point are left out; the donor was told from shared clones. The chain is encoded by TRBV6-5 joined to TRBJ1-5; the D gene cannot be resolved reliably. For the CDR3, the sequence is CASSYSHSQPQHF. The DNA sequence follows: TGTGCCAGCAGTTACTCCCATAGTCAGCCCCAGCATTTT.